This T cell receptor (beta chain) comes out of a study of human T cells and chemical hapten exposure. Across the study: Women made up most patients, who had alopecia areata, totalis or universalis. Broader study findings: In comparison with controls, expanded TCRs gave rise to a significantly larger number of large CDR3 similarity clusters. With regard to DPC sensitization, TCRs above 1 in 1000 frequency did not change.

This CDR3 comprises 11 residues. Germline CDR1 reads SNHLY; CDR2 reads FYNNEI. This clonotype turned up a few times. The antigen remains undetermined. An end of the junction does not agree with germline; a read error may underlie this. TCRdb passed the RACE reads through MiXCR, listing each CDR3 protein once. The sample consists of 85,000 to 90,000 distinct CDR3 sequences, around 10% of them appearing once. Time point of the sample: pre-sensitization, week 0. The sample's treatment: therapeutic diphenylcyclopropenone sensitization with weekly scalp DPC. Patients had alopecia, were aged 18 to 70, and were not pregnant.

This TCR was sampled from a woman in her forties with alopecia areata. Some clones in this sample may be carry-over from other donors' samples. The source was whole blood, collected in connection with sensitization to the hapten diphenylcyclopropenone (DPC). The chain combines TRBV2 with TRBJ1-1; no clear D gene. The CDR3 nucleotides read TGTGCCAGCAGCGAAGTTGCAATGGCTTTCTTT. Protein product: CASSEVAMAFF.